These 32 T cell receptor beta chains share one sample of origin, sequenced in a study of blood T cell repertoires in COVID-19. The table came from immunoSEQ multiplex PCR; TCRdb's copy has only in-frame clones and leaves some out. This repertoire shows hundreds of thousands of clones, 88% found once; its top ten account for roughly an eighth. Sequenced material: peripheral blood. These receptors were collected from a woman aged 45-65 years with COVID-19, enrolled during active disease.

The chain links TRBV6-5 to TRBJ1-4; D gene unclear. The CDR3 has 14 amino acids. Germline V CDR1 and CDR2: MNHEY, SVGAGI. Deletions cut 0 bases from V and 8 bases from J, with 10 bases between. The CDR3 here is CASSYSLGGEKLFF. The CDR3 bases are TGTGCCAGCAGTTACTCGTTGGGAGGAGAAAAACTGTTTTTT.

The chain couples TRBV7-2 to TRBJ1-3; no clear D gene. The germline gives CDR1 SGHTA, CDR2 FQGNSA. The CDR3 runs to 15 residues. The V end lost 5 bases, the J end lost 0 bases, and 11 bases lay between the germline ends. The CDR3 sequence: CASSLFGSSGNTIYF. CDR3 nucleotide sequence: TGTGCCAGCAGCCTCTTTGGCAGCTCTGGAAACACCATATATTTT.

This rearrangement joins TRBV6-5 to TRBJ1-4; D perhaps matches TRBD1 (5 bases). The CDR3 has 14 amino acids. Looked up from germline, CDR1 is MNHEY and CDR2 is SVGAGI. Trimming removed 0 bases at V and 5 bases at J, with 7 bases between. In DNA, the CDR3 is TGTGCCAGCAGTTACTCCCCAGGGAATGAAAAACTGTTTTTT. It codes for CASSYSPGNEKLFF.

On this clone: The CDR3 does not end in the conserved phenylalanine or tryptophan, so this is likely a read error. The limits of the CDR3 on the DNA are not certain, so only TCRdb's listed CDR3 is given. The CDR3 is CASSQNKGQSYI. The gene calls are TRBV18 and TRBJ1-2; the D segment call TRBD1 is taken from the table without a DNA check. Germline V gene sequence: CDR1 KGHSH, CDR2 LQKENI. The CDR3 numbers 12 amino acids, ends counted.

The rearrangement joins TRBV5-6 to TRBJ1-2; 8 bases are a match to TRBD1. Trimming removed 1 base from V and 4 bases from J; junction bases left unmatched: 9. The germline CDR1 and CDR2 sequences are SGHDT and YYEEEE. The CDR3 is 16 residues long. CDR3 residues: CASSLFRDRRVYGYTF. The CDR3, as DNA: TGTGCCAGCAGCTTGTTCCGGGACAGGAGGGTCTATGGCTACACCTTC.

The gene calls are TRBV7-9 and TRBJ2-5, with TRBD2 matching 8 bases. The CDR3 length is 16 residues. Germline-derived CDR1 and CDR2 are SEHNR and FQNEAQ (reference sequence). Germline trimming cut 4 bases from V and 2 bases from J; bases unmatched to any gene: 9. The CDR3 protein is CASSSLSGGRQETQYF. The DNA for the CDR3 is TGTGCCAGCAGCTCTTTAAGCGGGGGAAGGCAAGAGACCCAGTACTTC. The entire variable domain, with the rest obtained from reference TRBV7-9 and TRBJ2-5, is as follows: DTGVSQNPRHKITKRGQNVTFRCDPISEHNRLYWYRQTLGQGPEFLTYFQNEAQLEKSRLLSDRFSAERPKGSFSTLEIQRTEQGDSAMYLCASSSLSGGRQETQYFGPGTRLLVL.

The rearrangement links TRBV3-1 (or the pseudogene TRBV3-2) to TRBJ1-2, with a possible D match to TRBD1 (6 bases). Trimming removed 6 bases from V and 4 bases from J, with 15 bases in between. Per germline, CDR1 LGHDT and CDR2 YNNKEL (reference sequence). The CDR3 runs 14 residues. CDR3 sequence reads: CASRRTGNSYGYTF. The DNA of the CDR3 is TGTGCCAGCAGGCGCACAGGGAACTCCTATGGCTACACCTTC.

V usage is TRBV6-1 and J usage is TRBJ2-1, with D uncertain. The CDR3 spans 11 residues. Trimming cost V 1 base and J 9 bases, with 4 bases left between them. In germline, CDR1 is MNHNS, CDR2 SASEGT. CDR3: CASSEVGEQFF. The CDR3 nucleotides read TGTGCCAGCAGTGAAGTCGGTGAGCAGTTCTTC.

This clone came up many times. The chain recombines TRBV30 with TRBJ2-3, with 8 bases matching TRBD1. V lost 5 bases, J lost 5 bases, and 6 bases stayed unmatched. CDR1 GTSNPN and CDR2 SVGIG come from the germline V gene (reference sequence). CDR3 length: 13 amino acids. Here the CDR3 DNA reads TGTGCCTGGTCAGGGGGCGAGGAAGATACGCAGTATTTT. It codes for CAWSGGEEDTQYF.

CDR3 DNA sequence: TGTGCCAGCAGCCGGGACAGCCGCACAGATACGCAGTATTTT. This translates into CASSRDSRTDTQYF. The chain couples TRBV6-5 to TRBJ2-3; 7 nucleotides line up with TRBD1. Germline V lookup: CDR1 MNHEY, CDR2 SVGAGI. Unmatched junction bases numbered 4, after V lost 6 bases and J lost 1 base. This CDR3 contains 14 residues.

V usage is TRBV28 and J usage is TRBJ1-1; TRBD1 might be the D (6 bases). This CDR3 contains 13 residues. V dropped 9 bases and J dropped 1 base, with 12 bases sitting between them. CDR1 and CDR2 from the germline V gene are MDHEN and SYDVKM. The CDR3 loop is CASVTGSNTEAFF. DNA for the CDR3: TGTGCCAGTGTAACAGGGTCGAACACTGAAGCTTTCTTT.

This clone came up once. The rearrangement links TRBV2 to TRBJ1-1; no clear D. V was shortened by 5 bases and J by 1 base, with 11 bases between the two germline ends. The CDR3 sequence is 14 residues long. Germline CDR1 and CDR2: SNHLY and FYNNEI. CDR3 coding DNA: TGTGCCAGCAGTATAGAGGGAGCGAACACTGAAGCTTTCTTT. It codes for CASSIEGANTEAFF.

V usage is TRBV30 and J usage is TRBJ2-1; TRBD2 aligns across 8 bases. This CDR3 spans 14 amino acids. J was trimmed by 7 bases and V by 1 base; bases with no gene match: 6. Germline values: CDR1 GTSNPN, CDR2 SVGIG (reference sequence). The CDR3 coding sequence is TGTGCCTGGAGTGCCGGACTAGCCCCTAATGAGCAGTTCTTC. This sequence encodes CAWSAGLAPNEQFF.

This chain joins TRBV29-1 and TRBJ2-7; D is perhaps TRBD2 (7 bases). This CDR3 spans 13 amino acids. Germline V gene data show CDR1 as SQVTM and CDR2 as ANQGSEA. Trimming took 3 bases from V and 4 from J, leaving 13 bases between them. CDR3 amino acids: CSVEGGGEYEQYF. In DNA, the CDR3 is TGCAGCGTTGAGGGAGGGGGGGAGTACGAGCAGTACTTC.

On this clone itself: One end of the junction fails to match germline, which may point to a read error. This rearrangement joins TRBV30 to TRBJ1-5; TRBD1 agrees at 7 bases. CDR1 and CDR2 from the germline V gene are GTSNPN and SVGIG (reference sequence). This CDR3 is 14 amino acids long. In DNA form, the CDR3 reads TGTGCCTGGAGTGTAAAAGGGGGCAAACAGCCCCAGCATTTT. Its translation is CAWSVKGGKQPQHF.

The genes are TRBV3-1 (or the pseudogene TRBV3-2) and TRBJ1-1; TRBD1 is a possible D gene (6 bases). CDR1 is LGHDT and CDR2 is YNNKEL in the germline V gene (reference sequence). The CDR3 has 12 amino acids. Trimming took 4 bases from V and 5 from J, leaving 8 bases between them. As DNA, the CDR3 is TGTGCCAGCAGCCGAAGGGGGACTGAAGCTTTCTTT. The encoded protein is CASSRRGTEAFF.

The CDR3 DNA reads TGTGCCAGCAGTTCTGAGGCTTCCAATGAGCAGTTCTTC. Its translation: CASSSEASNEQFF. The rearrangement joins TRBV7-6 to TRBJ2-1; no clear D gene. The CDR3 is 13 residues long. V lost 6 bases, J lost 6 bases, and 12 bases lay in between. Germline loops: CDR1 SGHVS, CDR2 FNYEAQ.

The V call is TRBV30, the J call TRBJ1-2; no firm D call. The V end lost 0 bases, the J end lost 3 bases, and 8 bases lay between the germline ends. CDR1 GTSNPN and CDR2 SVGIG come from the germline V gene (reference sequence). This CDR3 region has 13 residues. CDR3 in amino acids: CAWSVTVYYGYTF. CDR3 nucleotides: TGTGCCTGGAGTGTCACGGTGTACTATGGCTACACCTTC.

The CDR3: CASRLQGSYNEQFF. The DNA for the CDR3 is TGTGCCAGCAGGCTTCAGGGGAGCTACAATGAGCAGTTCTTC. The V and J genes are TRBV6-5 and TRBJ2-1, with D perhaps TRBD1 (6 bases). The germline V gene encodes CDR1 MNHEY and CDR2 SVGAGI. Trimming shortened V by 6 bases and J by 3 bases, and 12 bases separated the two germline ends. There are 14 residues in the CDR3.

J is TRBJ2-3 and V is TRBV24-1, with 11 nucleotides matching TRBD2. The CDR3 is 14 amino acids. The V gene end was trimmed by 7 bases and the J gene end by 6 bases; junction bases not matched to a gene: 5. Germline CDR1 and CDR2: KGHDR and SFDVKD. The CDR3 region has the DNA TGTGCCACCAGCCCTAGCGGGGGGTTGGATACGCAGTATTTT. It translates to CATSPSGGLDTQYF.

This clone was seen a single time. The chain uses TRBV19 and TRBJ2-3, with 8 bases matching TRBD2. The CDR3 loop spans 14 amino acids. With 6 bases clipped from V and 0 bases from J, the junction kept 2 bases outside the gene matches. CDR1 and CDR2 from the germline V gene are LNHDA and SQIVND (reference sequence). The CDR3 DNA reads as TGTGCCAGTAGAACTAGCGGAAGCACAGATACGCAGTATTTT. Translation gives CASRTSGSTDTQYF.

The rearrangement uses TRBV19 and TRBJ1-4; no definite D call. In germline, CDR1 is LNHDA, CDR2 SQIVND (reference sequence). Between the trimmed V and J ends, which lost 7 bases and 3 bases, there was a span of 12 bases. The CDR3 is made up of 14 amino acids. CDR3 in amino acids: CASTVGRANEKLFF. CDR3 sequence (DNA): TGTGCCAGTACGGTAGGGAGAGCTAATGAAAAACTGTTTTTT.

The V gene is TRBV4-1, the J gene TRBJ1-3; maybe TRBD1 (5 bases). The CDR3 is 14 residues long. The germline gives CDR1 MGHRA, CDR2 YSYEKL. Trimming removed 0 bases from V and 8 bases from J, with 11 bases in between. Here the CDR3 reads CASSQEGRVDTIYF. The CDR3 DNA sequence: TGCGCCAGCAGCCAAGAGGGCAGGGTGGACACCATATATTTT.

This chain links TRBV20-1 with TRBJ2-3; 7 bases align to TRBD1. V lost 3 bases and J lost 4; bases outside the gene matches: 13. CDR1 DFQATT and CDR2 SNEGSKA come from the germline V gene (reference sequence). This CDR3 contains 16 residues. CDR3 in amino acids: CSASPSGRGLADTQYF. The CDR3 bases are TGCAGTGCTAGTCCCAGCGGAAGGGGGCTCGCAGATACGCAGTATTTT.

This clone was seen a single time. The gene calls are TRBV1 and TRBJ2-3; TRBD2, as called in the table, went unchecked against the DNA. TRBV1 is annotated as a pseudogene. There are 16 residues in the CDR3. The CDR3 reads CTSSQLAGGSTDTQYF. The CDR3 nucleotides read TGCACCAGCAGCCAACTAGCGGGGGGTTCCACAGATACGCAGTATTTT.

This clone came up once. The chain couples TRBV19 to TRBJ2-7; perhaps TRBD1 as D (5 bases). Germline values: CDR1 LNHDA, CDR2 SQIVND (reference sequence). Trimming cost V 5 bases and J 2 bases, with 19 bases left between them. This CDR3 is built from 16 residues. The CDR3: CASSFGIQGSPYEQYF. Here the CDR3 DNA reads TGTGCCAGTAGTTTCGGCATTCAGGGTTCTCCCTACGAGCAGTACTTC.

The chain carries TRBV5-1 and TRBJ2-4; possible D gene TRBD2, 6 bases. CDR1 and CDR2 (germline): SGHRS, YFSETQ. The CDR3 is 14 residues long. Trimming pared 4 bases from V and 8 bases from J, leaving 16 bases between. The CDR3 DNA is TGCGCCAGCAGCCCTGGCTTTCCGGGGGACATTCAGTACTTC. Its protein product is CASSPGFPGDIQYF.

The chain joins TRBV21-1 to TRBJ1-2; TRBD1 is taken as the D call from the table, unchecked against the DNA. TRBV21-1 is marked as a pseudogene. The CDR3 consists of 18 residues. The CDR3 region has the DNA TGTGCCAGCAGGACGTTACCTAAATTTTCTCCAGGGGGGAATGGCTACACCTTC. Encoded protein: CASRTLPKFSPGGNGYTF.

The chain uses TRBV30 and TRBJ1-3; D is unclear. V was shortened by 2 bases and J by 4 bases, with 21 bases between the two germline ends. The CDR3 totals 17 residues. The V gene's germline CDR1 is GTSNPN and CDR2 SVGIG (reference sequence). CDR3 in DNA: TGTGCCTGGAGTTCCCCCCGATCAATCACGGGAGGAAACACCATATATTTT. This codes for CAWSSPRSITGGNTIYF.

About this clone itself: The conserved phenylalanine or tryptophan normally closing the CDR3 is absent here, so this likely arose from a read error. The DNA is left out, because the CDR3 cannot be placed on it with certainty; the CDR3 is given as TCRdb lists it. The rearrangement joins TRBV6-5 to TRBJ1-2; TRBD1, the table's D call, was not compared with the DNA. The CDR3 has 10 amino acids, counting both end residues. Germline CDR1 and CDR2: MNHEY and SVGAGI. Here the CDR3 reads CASSRDRFSG.

Turning to this clone: At the DNA level, this CDR3 is encoded by other sequences in the same sample as well. The V call is TRBV7-8, the J call TRBJ2-1; weak D call: TRBD1 (5 bases). This CDR3 region has 13 residues. V was trimmed by 0 bases and J by 8 bases, leaving 8 bases between them. From germline, CDR1 is SGHVS and CDR2 FQNEAQ. CDR3 in amino acids: CASSLAQGYEQFF. The CDR3 nucleotides read TGTGCCAGCAGCTTAGCGCAGGGATATGAGCAGTTCTTC. Full variable domain (remainder filled in from reference TRBV7-8 and TRBJ2-1): GAGVSQSPRYKVAKRGQDVALRCDPISGHVSLFWYQQALGQGPEFLTYFQNEAQLDKSGLPSDRFFAERPEGSVSTLKIQRTQQEDSAVYLCASSLAQGYEQFFGPGTRLTVL.

As concerns this clone: Different DNA sequences within this sample yield the same CDR3. The chain has TRBV7-3 and TRBJ1-3, with a tentative D call TRBD1 (5 bases). The CDR3 runs to 13 residues. Trimming stripped 5 bases from V and 3 bases from J, with 8 bases between. The germline CDR1 and CDR2 sequences are SGHTA and FQGTGA. In nucleotides, the CDR3 is TGTGCCAGCAGCCTCGGGGGTGGAAACACCATATATTTT. Its translation: CASSLGGGNTIYF.